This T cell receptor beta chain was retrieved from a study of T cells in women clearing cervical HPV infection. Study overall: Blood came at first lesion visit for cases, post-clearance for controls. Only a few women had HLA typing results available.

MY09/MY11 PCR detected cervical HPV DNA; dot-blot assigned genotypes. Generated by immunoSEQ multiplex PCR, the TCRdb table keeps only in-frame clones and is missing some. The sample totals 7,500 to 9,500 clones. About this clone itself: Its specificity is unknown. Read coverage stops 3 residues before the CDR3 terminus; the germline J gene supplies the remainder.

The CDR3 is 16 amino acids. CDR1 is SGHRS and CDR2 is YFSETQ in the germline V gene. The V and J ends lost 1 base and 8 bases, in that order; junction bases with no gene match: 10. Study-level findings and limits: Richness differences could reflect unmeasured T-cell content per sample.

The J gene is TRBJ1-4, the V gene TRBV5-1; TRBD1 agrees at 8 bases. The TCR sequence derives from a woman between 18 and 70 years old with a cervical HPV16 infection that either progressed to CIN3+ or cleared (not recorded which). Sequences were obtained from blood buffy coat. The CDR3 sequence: CASSLYSTGTGEKLFF. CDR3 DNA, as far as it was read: TGCGCCAGCAGCTTGTACTCGACAGGGACAGGAGAAAAA.